The 18 T cell receptor beta chains reported below all come from one sample, sequenced in a study of T cell responses to AZD1222 COVID-19 vaccine. TCRdb's table, derived via immunoSEQ multiplex PCR, lists solely in-frame clones and lacks some. The sample contains approximately 79,000 clones, approximately 90% of which appear only once. This specimen consisted of peripheral blood, obtained on day 0 of AZD1222 vaccination. The receptors originated from an adult in good health.

The V and J genes are TRBV27 and TRBJ1-2; D remains ambiguous. V was shortened by 0 bases and J by 8 bases, with 10 bases between the two germline ends. From germline, CDR1 is MNHEY and CDR2 SMNVEV (reference sequence). This CDR3 contains 13 residues. CDR3 amino acids: CASSLSGLGGYTF. CDR3 sequence (DNA): TGTGCCAGCAGTTTATCAGGACTGGGGGGCTACACCTTC.

This clone has more than one count but fewer than ten. A read error is likely, as this CDR3 ends without the conserved phenylalanine or tryptophan. The DNA is left out, because the CDR3 cannot be placed on it with certainty; the CDR3 is given as TCRdb lists it. The gene calls are TRBV12-2 and TRBJ2-3; TRBD2 was called by the table and not checked on the DNA. TRBV12-2 is classified as a pseudogene. The CDR3 extends over 10 residues, inclusive of both ends. This chain's CDR3 is CASRLAGLAH.

The chain has TRBV7-8 and TRBJ2-2, with 7 positions matching TRBD1. V shed 6 bases and J 5 bases; nucleotides not matched to a gene: 6. CDR3 size: 14 residues. Germline CDR1 and CDR2: SGHVS and FQNEAQ. Here the CDR3 reads CASRIRGMTGELFF. The CDR3 DNA follows: TGTGCCAGCAGGATCAGGGGGATGACCGGGGAGCTGTTTTTT.

The chain joins TRBV4-1 to TRBJ1-2; 9 positions agree with TRBD1. Trimming at V came to 4 bases and at J to 4 bases, leaving 4 bases not matched to a gene. The V gene's germline CDR1 is MGHRA and CDR2 YSYEKL. The CDR3 is made up of 14 amino acids. Here the CDR3 DNA reads TGCGCCAGCAGCCGTGGGACAGGGACCTATGGCTACACCTTC. The encoded protein is CASSRGTGTYGYTF.

The chain employs TRBV30 and TRBJ1-1, with D possibly matching TRBD1 (6 bases). The V end lost 2 bases, the J end lost 6 bases, and 10 bases lay between the germline ends. The CDR3 runs to 12 residues. Per the germline V gene, CDR1 is GTSNPN and CDR2 is SVGIG (reference sequence). The DNA of the CDR3 is TGTGCCTGGAGTTCGGGGGGGCCTGAAGCTTTCTTT. This translates into CAWSSGGPEAFF.

The V gene is TRBV5-4, the J gene TRBJ2-5; 13 nucleotides line up with TRBD2. From germline, CDR1 is SGHNT and CDR2 YYREEE (reference sequence). V lost 4 bases, J lost 1 base, and 1 base stayed unmatched. The CDR3 consists of 15 residues. DNA for the CDR3: TGTGCCAGCAGCCGGACTAGCGGGGGCCAAGAGACCCAGTACTTC. As protein: CASSRTSGGQETQYF.

The chain is built from TRBV5-1 and TRBJ2-1; TRBD2 matches at 14 bases. CDR1 and CDR2 (germline): SGHRS, YFSETQ. The J segment lost 8 bases and the V segment lost 2 bases, leaving 15 bases of the junction unmatched. CDR3 size: 19 residues. This CDR3 reads CASSLGSRGPGLAGDEQFF. Here the CDR3 DNA reads TGCGCCAGCAGCTTAGGTTCCCGTGGGCCGGGACTAGCGGGAGATGAGCAGTTCTTC. The complete variable domain, with remaining parts taken from reference TRBV5-1 and TRBJ2-1, reads KAGVTQTPRYLIKTRGQQVTLSCSPISGHRSVSWYQQTPGQGLQFLFEYFSETQRNKGNFPGRFSGRQFSNSRSEMNVSTLELGDSALYLCASSLGSRGPGLAGDEQFFGPGTRLTVL.

The V gene is TRBV6-5, the J gene TRBJ2-5, with a weak D call TRBD2 (5 bases). The CDR3 runs 12 residues. V dropped 10 bases and J dropped 7 bases, with 16 bases sitting between them. CDR1 is MNHEY, CDR2 SVGAGI, per germline. CDR3 sequence reads: CATSGPGRTQYF. CDR3 coding DNA: TGTGCCACGTCTGGGCCGGGAAGGACCCAGTACTTC.

The chain links TRBV6-5 to TRBJ1-2; D unclear. Between the trimmed V and J ends, which lost 4 bases and 4 bases, there was a span of 7 bases. CDR3 length equals 12 residues. The germline V gene encodes CDR1 MNHEY and CDR2 SVGAGI. DNA of the CDR3: TGTGCCAGCAGTTTTGGCTCCTATGGCTACACCTTC. This translates into CASSFGSYGYTF.

The CDR3 loop reads CASSQVLGGYTF. CDR3 nucleotide sequence: TGCGCCAGCAGCCAAGTTCTAGGCGGCTACACCTTC. The chain is built from TRBV4-1 and TRBJ1-2; D remains unclear. The CDR3 has 12 residues. The V end lost 1 base, the J end lost 8 bases, and 8 bases lay between the germline ends. Germline CDR1 is MGHRA and CDR2 is YSYEKL.

The V gene is TRBV28, the J gene TRBJ1-2, with TRBD1 matching 8 bases. With 0 bases clipped from V and 1 base from J, the junction kept 4 bases outside the gene matches. Germline V gives CDR1 MDHEN, CDR2 SYDVKM. This CDR3 spans 16 amino acids. The CDR3 loop reads CASSLWGQEVNYGYTF. The CDR3 bases are TGTGCCAGCAGTTTATGGGGACAGGAGGTTAACTATGGCTACACCTTC.

The CDR3 loop is CASSPRQGDPEAFF. CDR3 nucleotides: TGTGCCAGCAGTCCCCGACAGGGCGACCCTGAAGCTTTCTTT. V and J are TRBV6-5 and TRBJ1-1; 7 bases agree with TRBD1. The trim removed 5 bases at V and 6 bases at J, leaving 9 bases unmatched. CDR3 length: 14 residues. Germline CDR1 MNHEY, CDR2 SVGAGI.

This chain uses TRBV19 with TRBJ1-5; D is unresolved. The CDR3 has 15 residues. Germline V CDR1 and CDR2: LNHDA, SQIVND (reference sequence). The V end was cut by 4 bases, the J end by 0 bases, with 10 bases between. The CDR3 nucleotides are TGTGCCAGTAGTAAGGCCGACTATAGCAATCAGCCCCAGCATTTT. It specifies CASSKADYSNQPQHF.

The CDR3: CASSQERGSYEQYF. For the CDR3, the DNA is TGCGCCAGCAGCCAAGAGAGGGGGTCCTACGAGCAGTACTTC. The chain has TRBV4-1 and TRBJ2-7, with D maybe TRBD1 (6 bases). The CDR3 is 14 residues long. The V end lost 0 bases, the J end lost 1 base, and 7 bases lay between the germline ends. Germline CDR1 MGHRA, CDR2 YSYEKL.

This clone was detected only a few times. The CDR3 bases are TGTGCCAGCAGTGAAAGGGTAGGGATTTATGGCTACACCTTC. Residues: CASSERVGIYGYTF. This chain links TRBV6-1 with TRBJ1-2; D uncertain. Germline-derived CDR1 and CDR2 are MNHNS and SASEGT. V gave up 2 bases and J gave up 5 bases, with 12 bases separating them. The CDR3 is 14 residues long.

The rearrangement uses TRBV29-1 and TRBJ1-1; 7 bases are shared with TRBD1. V lost 5 bases and J lost 7; bases outside the gene matches: 13. The length of the CDR3 is 14 residues. Germline V CDR1 and CDR2: SQVTM, ANQGSEA. Here the CDR3 DNA reads TGCAGCGTTCTTTTCGACAGGGACGGGGGTGAAGCTTTCTTT. It codes for CSVLFDRDGGEAFF. Drawing the rest from reference TRBV29-1 and TRBJ1-1, the complete variable domain is SAVISQKPSRDICQRGTSLTIQCQVDSQVTMMFWYRQQPGQSLTLIATANQGSEATYESGFVIDKFPISRPNLTFSTLTVSNMSPEDSSIYLCSVLFDRDGGEAFFGQGTRLTVV.

V usage is TRBV7-2 and J usage is TRBJ1-5, with 8 positions matching TRBD1. The J call may be incorrect, as the DNA end agrees better with TRBJ2-3. Looked up from germline, CDR1 is SGHTA and CDR2 is FQGNSA. CDR3 length: 14 amino acids. CDR3 sequence reads: CASSPSGQGQPQYF. CDR3 in DNA: TGTGCCAGCAGCCCATCCGGACAGGGCCAGCCCCAGTATTTT.

The rearrangement joins TRBV14 to TRBJ1-1; possibly TRBD1 for D (6 bases). The CDR3 extends over 15 amino acids. V was trimmed by 4 bases and J by 11 bases, leaving 23 bases between them. Looked up from germline, CDR1 is SGHDN and CDR2 is FVKESK. CDR3 sequence (DNA): TGTGCCAGCAGCCGGAGCTTGGGGGGCGCGTTTAACGCTTTCTTT. Its translation is CASSRSLGGAFNAFF.